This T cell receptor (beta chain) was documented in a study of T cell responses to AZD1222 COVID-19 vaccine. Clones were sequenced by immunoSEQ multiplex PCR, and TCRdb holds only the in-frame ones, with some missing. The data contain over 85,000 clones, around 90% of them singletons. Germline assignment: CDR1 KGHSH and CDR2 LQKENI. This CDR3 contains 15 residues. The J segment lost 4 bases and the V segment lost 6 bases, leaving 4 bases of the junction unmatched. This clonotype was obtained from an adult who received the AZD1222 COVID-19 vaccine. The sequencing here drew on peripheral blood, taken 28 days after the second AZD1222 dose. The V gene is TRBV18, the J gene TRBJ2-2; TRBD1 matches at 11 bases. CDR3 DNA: TGTGCCAGCTCCCCCGGGACAGGGGGCACCGGGGAGCTGTTTTTT. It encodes CASSPGTGGTGELFF.